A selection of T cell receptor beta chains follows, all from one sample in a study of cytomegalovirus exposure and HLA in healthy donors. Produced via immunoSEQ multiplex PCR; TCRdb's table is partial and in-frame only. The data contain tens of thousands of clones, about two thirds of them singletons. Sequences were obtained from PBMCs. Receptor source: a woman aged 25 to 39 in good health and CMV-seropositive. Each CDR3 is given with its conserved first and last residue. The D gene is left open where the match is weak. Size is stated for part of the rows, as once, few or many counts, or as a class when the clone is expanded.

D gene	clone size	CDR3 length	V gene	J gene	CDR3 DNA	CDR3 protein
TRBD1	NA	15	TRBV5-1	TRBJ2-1	TGCGCCAGCACCGTCAGGGGGTTGACCTACAATGAGCAGTTCTTC	CASTVRGLTYNEQFF
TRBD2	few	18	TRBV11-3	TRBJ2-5	TGTGCCAGCACCCCAGGGGTGAGCGGGGGGGTAACAGCGGAGACCCAGTACTTC	CASTPGVSGGVTAETQYF
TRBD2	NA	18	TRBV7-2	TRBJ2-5	TGTGCCAGCAGCTTAGCCCTAGCGGGAAATCACTGGGGGGAGACCCAGTACTTC	CASSLALAGNHWGETQYF
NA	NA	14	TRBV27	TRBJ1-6	TGTGCCAGCACTTTTCGTAATGAGGTCTCACCCCTCCACTTT	CASTFRNEVSPLHF
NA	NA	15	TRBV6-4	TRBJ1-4	TGTGCCAGCAGCCCCAATCCGGGGTATGGGGAAAAACTGTTTTTT	CASSPNPGYGEKLFF
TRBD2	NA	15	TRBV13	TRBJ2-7	TGTGCCAGCAGCTTAACCGGGACTAGCTCCTACGAGCAGTACTTC	CASSLTGTSSYEQYF
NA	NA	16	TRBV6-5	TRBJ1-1	TGTGCCAGCAGTTACTCCAGCGGGCAGGAGCAGCTTGAAGCTTTCTTT	CASSYSSGQEQLEAFF
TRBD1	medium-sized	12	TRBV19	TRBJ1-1	TGTGCCAGTAGTCCTGACAGGGGAATTGCTTTCTTT	CASSPDRGIAFF
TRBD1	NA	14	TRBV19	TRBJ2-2	TGTGCCAGTAGACGGACAGGGAACACCGGGGAGCTGTTTTTT	CASRRTGNTGELFF
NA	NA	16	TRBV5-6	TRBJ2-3	TGTGCCAGCAGCTTGGTCACAGGGGGGGGGTCAGATACGCAGTATTTT	CASSLVTGGGSDTQYF
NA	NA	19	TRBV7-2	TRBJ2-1	TGTGCCAGCAGCAACCCACAGAGGGCGGGGCCGAGCTCCTACAATGAGCAGTTCTTC	CASSNPQRAGPSSYNEQFF
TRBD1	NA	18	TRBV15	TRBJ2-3	TGTGCCACCAGCACCGGCGCCACCGGGACAGGTTCCACAGATACGCAGTATTTT	CATSTGATGTGSTDTQYF
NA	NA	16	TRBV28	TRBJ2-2	TGTGCCAGCAGTTTCTGGGCAGGGAAAAGGGCCGGGGAGCTGTTTTTT	CASSFWAGKRAGELFF
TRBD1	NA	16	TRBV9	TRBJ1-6	TGTGCCAGCAGCGTAGCTACCAGGGGGCTAGGTTCACCCCTCCACTTT	CASSVATRGLGSPLHF
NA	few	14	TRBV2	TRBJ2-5	TGTGCCAGCAGTGTTGAGCAGGGCCTAGAGACCCAGTACTTC	CASSVEQGLETQYF
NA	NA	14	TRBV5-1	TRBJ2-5	TGCGCCAGCAGCTTCAATGGCCACCAAGAGACCCAGTACTTC	CASSFNGHQETQYF
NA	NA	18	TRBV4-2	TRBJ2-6	TGTGCCAGCAGGGCCCAGACAGATACGAGCTCTGGGGCCAACGTCCTGACTTTC	CASRAQTDTSSGANVLTF
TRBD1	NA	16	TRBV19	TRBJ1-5	TGTGCCAGTAGTATCGGTGGGACAGGGTTTTATCAGCCCCAGCATTTT	CASSIGGTGFYQPQHF
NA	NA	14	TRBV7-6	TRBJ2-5	TGTGCCAGCAGCTTAGCGGGCGCCCAAGAGACCCAGTACTTC	CASSLAGAQETQYF
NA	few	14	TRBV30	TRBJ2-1	TGTGCCTGGAGTGTTAGGGGCTCCTACAATGAGCAGTTCTTC	CAWSVRGSYNEQFF
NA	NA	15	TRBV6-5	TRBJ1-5	TGTGCCACTTCAATATATACAGGGTCCGAACAGCCCCAGCATTTT	CATSIYTGSEQPQHF
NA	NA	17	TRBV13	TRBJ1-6	TGTGCCAGCAGCTTAGCGTTCGACAGGCGCCAGTCTTCACCCCTCCACTTT	CASSLAFDRRQSSPLHF
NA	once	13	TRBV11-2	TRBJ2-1	TGTGCCAGCAGCTTAGGGCTGTACAATGAGCAGTTCTTC	CASSLGLYNEQFF
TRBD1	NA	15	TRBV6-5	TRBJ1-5	TGTGCCAGCAGCTGGACAGGGGGCGAGGGGCAGCCCCAGCATTTT	CASSWTGGEGQPQHF
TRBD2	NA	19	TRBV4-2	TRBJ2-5	TGTGCCAGCAGCCAAGATCCCGCTAGCGGGGGCCAGGGGGGAGAGACCCAGTACTTC	CASSQDPASGGQGGETQYF
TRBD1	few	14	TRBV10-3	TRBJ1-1	TGTGCCATCAGGACAGGGATTTCGAACACTGAAGCTTTCTTT	CAIRTGISNTEAFF
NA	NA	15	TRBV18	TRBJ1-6	TGTGCCAGCTCACCAGGGGGCAGCAATAATTCACCCCTCCACTTT	CASSPGGSNNSPLHF
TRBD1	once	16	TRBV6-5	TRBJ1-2	TGTGCCAGCAGTTATTCGAACCCGGGACAGCTCTATGGCTACACCTTC	CASSYSNPGQLYGYTF
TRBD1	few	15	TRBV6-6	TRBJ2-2	TGTGCCAGCAGTGCGGACAGGGGAAGGCCCGGGGAGCTGTTTTTT	CASSADRGRPGELFF
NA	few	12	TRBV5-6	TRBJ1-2	TGTGCCAGCAGCTCTAAGTGGTTCGGCTACACCTTC	CASSSKWFGYTF
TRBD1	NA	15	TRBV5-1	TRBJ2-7	TGCGCCAGCAGCACCTGGGACAGCTCTCGAGGGGAGCAGTACTTC	CASSTWDSSRGEQYF
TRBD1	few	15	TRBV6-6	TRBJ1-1	TGTGCCAGCAGTCCAACCGGAAGGGACAGGGGGGTACCTTTCTTT	CASSPTGRDRGVPFF
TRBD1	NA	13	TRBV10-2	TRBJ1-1	TGCGCCAGCAAAGGACAGGGGAACACTGAAGCTTTCTTT	CASKGQGNTEAFF
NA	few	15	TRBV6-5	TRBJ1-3	TGTGCCAGCAGTTCCGACCGGAGACTGGAAAACACCATATATTTT	CASSSDRRLENTIYF
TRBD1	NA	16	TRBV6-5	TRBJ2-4	TGTGCCAGCAGTTACTCGACCGGGACAGGGATGAACATTCAGTACTTC	CASSYSTGTGMNIQYF
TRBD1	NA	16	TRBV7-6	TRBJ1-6	TGTGCCAGCAGCCTTACAGGGGGGTCCTATAATTCACCCCTCCACTTT	CASSLTGGSYNSPLHF
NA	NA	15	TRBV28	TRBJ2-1	TGTGCCAGCAGTTTGAGGGGGGGCCATGGCAGTGAGCAGTTCTTC	CASSLRGGHGSEQFF
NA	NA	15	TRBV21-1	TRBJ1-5	TGTGCCAGCAGCAAAGCAGGCCGAGACAGACCACCCCAGCATTTT	CASSKAGRDRPPQHF
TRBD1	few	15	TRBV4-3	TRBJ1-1	TGCGCCAGCAGCCAATGGGGGACAGGGAACACTGAAGCTTTCTTT	CASSQWGTGNTEAFF
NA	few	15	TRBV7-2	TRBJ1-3	TGTGCCAGCAGCTCAACAGGGTCCTCTGGAAACACCATATATTTT	CASSSTGSSGNTIYF
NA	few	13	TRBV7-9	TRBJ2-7	TGTGCCAGCAGTCGCCCCAGCTCCTACGAGCAGTACTTC	CASSRPSSYEQYF
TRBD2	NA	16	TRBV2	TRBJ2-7	TGTGCCAGCAGTGAGGAACTAGCGGGGGAGTTCGACGAGCAGTACTTC	CASSEELAGEFDEQYF
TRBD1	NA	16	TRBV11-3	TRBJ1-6	TGTGCCAGCAGCTCCCGGGGGGACAGGGGGAATTCACCCCTCCACTTT	CASSSRGDRGNSPLHF
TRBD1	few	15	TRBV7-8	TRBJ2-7	TGTGCCAGCACCCACGCCGGGACAGGGTCACACGAGCAGTACTTC	CASTHAGTGSHEQYF
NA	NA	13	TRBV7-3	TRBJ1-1	TGTGCCAGCAGCTCTACCCGTGTATCTGAAGCTTTCTTT	CASSSTRVSEAFF
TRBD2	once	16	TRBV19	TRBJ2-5	TGTGCCAGTAGTAGCATGCGAGCGGGGGCGGGGGAGACCCAGTACTTC	CASSSMRAGAGETQYF
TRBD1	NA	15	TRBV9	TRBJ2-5	TGTGCCAGCAGCGCAGAGAGACAGGGCGGAGAGACCCAGTACTTC	CASSAERQGGETQYF
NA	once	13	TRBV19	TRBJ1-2	TGTGCCACCAAGGGAGACTCCCTCCATGGCTACACCTTC	CATKGDSLHGYTF